This T cell receptor (beta chain) was sequenced during a study of cytomegalovirus exposure and HLA in healthy donors. V was cut by 1 base and J by 0 bases, with 18 bases left in between. The CDR3 consists of 18 residues. Germline-derived CDR1 and CDR2 are SGHDT and YYEEEE. PCR used 60 Vbeta primers and 13 Jbeta primers. Clones were read by immunoSEQ multiplex PCR, and TCRdb kept only the in-frame ones, dropping some. Of 90,000 to 100,000 clones listed, 70% to 80% were seen once; the top ten hold 7.5% to 9%. Study outcomes and limitations: CMV serostatus was the only immune exposure information that was available. Productive rates of about 87% or about 30% were seen for most TCR beta V segments in an earlier analysis. Sequencing likely generated an artifact that appeared as a cluster of highly shared sequence variants. In a later analysis, common viral pathogens appeared linked to several of the most significant clusters.

Details on this clone: Its antigen is not identified.

The rearrangement uses TRBV5-6 and TRBJ2-3, with D perhaps matching TRBD2 (6 bases). The receptor was derived from a female donor in good health and CMV-seronegative. The sequenced sample was PBMCs. The CDR3 bases are TGTGCCAGCAGCTTGTTCGGGGGAGAGGGGACTAGCACAGATACGCAGTATTTT. This encodes CASSLFGGEGTSTDTQYF. Using reference TRBV5-6 and TRBJ2-3 for the parts outside the CDR3, the full variable domain is DAGVTQSPTHLIKTRGQQVTLRCSPKSGHDTVSWYQQALGQGPQFIFQYYEEEERQRGNFPDRFSGHQFPNYSSELNVNALLLGDSALYLCASSLFGGEGTSTDTQYFGPGTRLTVL.